This record looks at one T cell receptor (beta chain) sequence and its context. Sequencing was performed with immunoSEQ multiplex PCR; in TCRdb, only in-frame clones are kept and a portion is missing. The table records about 290,000 clones, under 90% of them present only once. The CDR3 extends over 14 amino acids. Germline V gene data show CDR1 as SGHTA and CDR2 as FQGTGA. The V end lost 5 bases, the J end lost 1 base, and 11 bases lay between the germline ends. This sample was included in a study of blood T cell repertoires in COVID-19. Sequencing was carried out using PBMCs or T cells enriched from blood (not recorded which). This sequence was found in a woman aged 40 to 50 who had recovered from COVID-19. V usage is TRBV7-3 and J usage is TRBJ1-2, with D maybe TRBD1 (5 bases). For the CDR3, the DNA is TGTGCCAGCAGCCCGGGTCAGGGTAACTATGGCTACACCTTC. As protein: CASSPGQGNYGYTF.